The 13 T cell receptor beta chains below were found in one sample sequenced in a study of CD8+CD57+ T cells in acquired aplastic anemia. Genomic DNA provided the template from which TCR beta VDJ and CDR3 profiles were obtained. TCRdb reprocessed the reads with MiXCR, giving one entry per CDR3 protein. The sample contains fewer than 100,000 distinct CDR3 sequences, around 44% of which appear only once. The sample taken for sequencing was sorted CD4+, CD8+, or CD8+CD57+ T cells (not recorded which) from PBMCs. Receptor source: a human donor in good health, serving as a control.

This clonotype was recorded many times. The chain uses TRBV11-2 and TRBJ2-1, with D possibly TRBD1 on 6 matching bases. Germline CDR1 reads SGHAT; CDR2 reads FQNNGV. The CDR3 spans 15 residues. V shed 5 bases and J shed 0 bases, with 11 bases lying between them. The CDR3 sequence is CASSPDRSSYNEQFF. The CDR3 region has the DNA TGTGCCAGCAGCCCCGACAGGAGCTCCTACAATGAGCAGTTCTTC.

The chain couples TRBV10-3 to TRBJ1-1, with 9 bases identical to TRBD1. The germline V gene has CDR1 ENHRY and CDR2 SYGVKD. This CDR3 region has 13 residues. V trimming: 10 bases; J trimming: 6 bases; junction bases outside the gene matches: 9. The CDR3 bases are TGTGCCAGCGATCCTCGACAGGGGGCTGAAGCTTTCTTT. Translated, it gives CASDPRQGAEAFF.

This clonotype was observed a single time. The chain carries TRBV20-1 and TRBJ1-2, with D possibly TRBD1 on 6 matching bases. V shed 4 bases and J shed 3 bases, with 9 bases lying between them. Germline CDR1 reads DFQATT; CDR2 reads SNEGSKA (reference sequence). The CDR3 runs to 12 residues. CDR3 in amino acids: CSATGGDYGYTF. The CDR3 DNA follows: TGCAGTGCTACGGGGGGCGACTATGGCTACACCTTC.

This clonotype was observed a handful of times. The rearrangement joins TRBV12-3 or TRBV12-4 to TRBJ2-5; a possible D gene is TRBD1 (6 bases). This CDR3 spans 17 amino acids. V was shortened by 2 bases and J by 2 bases, with 18 bases between the two germline ends. This CDR3 is CASSLTPWQGIQETQYF. CDR3 DNA sequence: TGTGCCAGCAGTTTAACCCCCTGGCAGGGGATACAAGAGACCCAGTACTTC.

The rearrangement links TRBV13 to TRBJ2-1, with 9 bases fitting TRBD2. The J segment lost 3 bases and the V segment lost 5 bases, leaving 5 bases of the junction unmatched. The germline CDR1 and CDR2 sequences are PRHDT and FYEKMQ (reference sequence). The CDR3 is 15 amino acids. The CDR3 sequence is CASSSSGGYYNEQFF. CDR3 bases: TGTGCCAGCAGCAGCAGCGGGGGGTACTACAATGAGCAGTTCTTC. Combining the CDR3 with reference TRBV13 and TRBJ2-1 gives the whole variable domain AAGVIQSPRHLIKEKRETATLKCYPIPRHDTVYWYQQGPGQDPQFLISFYEKMQSDKGSIPDRFSAQQFSDYHSELNMSSLELGDSALYFCASSSSGGYYNEQFFGPGTRLTVL.

Of note for this clonotype: A much larger clone lies one base from this, so it may be a read error. In nucleotides, the CDR3 is TGTGCCAGCAGTTTTCGTGTTAGCAATCAGCCCCAGCATTTT. Protein sequence: CASSFRVSNQPQHF. The chain uses TRBV12-3 or TRBV12-4 and TRBJ1-5, with D unclear. Trimming removed 3 bases from V and 0 bases from J, with 6 bases in between. This CDR3 region has 14 residues.

The rearrangement uses TRBV2 and TRBJ2-5; TRBD1 matches at 8 bases. V was pared by 0 bases and J by 4 bases, with 4 bases of the junction left unmatched. In germline, CDR1 is SNHLY, CDR2 FYNNEI. The CDR3 consists of 15 residues. CDR3 DNA: TGTGCCAGCAGTGAAGCCGGGACAGGATTAGAGACCCAGTACTTC. Residues: CASSEAGTGLETQYF.

The rearrangement joins TRBV7-9 to TRBJ2-7, with TRBD1 matching 8 bases. This CDR3 comprises 13 residues. V shed 5 bases, J shed 3 bases, and the junction held 3 bases outside the gene matches. The germline gives CDR1 SEHNR, CDR2 FQNEAQ (reference sequence). The CDR3 reads CASSTGQDYEQYF. The CDR3 DNA reads as TGTGCCAGCAGCACGGGACAGGACTACGAGCAGTACTTC.

The chain is built from TRBV2 and TRBJ2-2; 8 positions match TRBD1. CDR3 size: 13 residues. Trimming removed 6 bases from V and 4 bases from J; junction bases left unmatched: 1. The germline V gene has CDR1 SNHLY and CDR2 FYNNEI. In nucleotides, the CDR3 is TGTGCCAGCAGGGACAGGGTCACCGGGGAGCTGTTTTTT. It translates to CASRDRVTGELFF.

This clonotype came up many times. The rearrangement links TRBV6-1 to TRBJ1-5, with D maybe TRBD1 (5 bases). Trimming left V 4 bases short and J 6 bases short, with 28 bases between. The germline gives CDR1 MNHNS, CDR2 SASEGT. CDR3 length: 19 residues. CDR3 DNA: TGTGCCAGCAGTGTATTAGTTGTGGGTTGGTTCAGGGTTGGTCAGCCCCAGCATTTT. Translating it yields CASSVLVVGWFRVGQPQHF.

The rearrangement uses TRBV15 and TRBJ2-6; D not resolved. V lost 1 base and J lost 3, with 10 bases in between. Germline V gives CDR1 LNHNV, CDR2 YYDKDF (reference sequence). The CDR3 covers 16 residues. This chain's CDR3 is CATSRATEDGANVLTF. The DNA for the CDR3 is TGTGCCACCAGCAGAGCTACAGAGGATGGGGCCAACGTCCTGACTTTC.

In its sample, this clonotype was seen many times. The chain couples TRBV9 to TRBJ2-7; D might be TRBD1 (5 bases). Germline CDR1 reads SGDLS; CDR2 reads YYNGEE. Trimming cost V 2 bases and J 6 bases, with 15 bases left between them. The length of the CDR3 is 14 residues. The CDR3 sequence is CASSVAHAQGEQYF. CDR3 coding DNA: TGTGCCAGCAGCGTGGCCCATGCCCAGGGCGAGCAGTACTTC.

With regard to this clonotype: A read error may be the cause here, since a much bigger clone is one base away. V and J are TRBV7-9 and TRBJ2-5; D is undetermined. With 5 bases removed from V and 4 bases from J, the gap between germline ends came to 8 bases. The CDR3 extends over 12 amino acids. From germline, CDR1 is SEHNR and CDR2 FQNEAQ (reference sequence). This CDR3 is CASSVYRETQYF. In nucleotides, the CDR3 is TGTGCCAGCAGCGTGTACCGAGAGACCCAGTACTTC.